These 22 T cell receptor beta chains share one sample of origin, sequenced in a study of blood T cell repertoires in COVID-19. Using immunoSEQ multiplex PCR, the repertoire was profiled, and TCRdb retains in-frame clones only, with some absent. The data show 350,000 or so clones, 88% seen once. Specimen: PBMCs or T cells enriched from blood (not recorded which). The receptors derive from a woman under 40 who had been exposed to COVID-19.

The chain joins TRBV2 to TRBJ2-7; D not certain. Trimming cost V 8 bases and J 1 base, with 15 bases left between them. The CDR3 spans 14 residues. Germline CDR1 and CDR2: SNHLY and FYNNEI. CDR3 in amino acids: CASYGMGASYEQYF. The CDR3 bases are TGTGCCAGCTACGGAATGGGCGCGTCCTACGAGCAGTACTTC.

Only one count was recorded for this clone. This chain links TRBV5-6 with TRBJ1-2; no reliable D call. Trimming shortened V by 3 bases and J by 4 bases, and 13 bases separated the two germline ends. The germline CDR1 and CDR2 sequences are SGHDT and YYEEEE. The CDR3 spans 14 residues. The CDR3 sequence: CASSYSSQTYGYTF. CDR3 DNA: TGTGCCAGCAGCTACTCTAGTCAGACCTATGGCTACACCTTC.

This chain connects TRBV29-1 to TRBJ1-1; D remains ambiguous. The CDR3 runs 13 residues. Germline CDR1 SQVTM, CDR2 ANQGSEA. V lost 4 bases to trimming and J lost 0 bases, with 9 bases between them. This CDR3 reads CSVVGVLNTEAFF. In DNA form, the CDR3 reads TGCAGCGTTGTGGGAGTTTTGAACACTGAAGCTTTCTTT.

This chain joins TRBV7-2 and TRBJ2-7; 8 nucleotides line up with TRBD2. The length of the CDR3 is 16 residues. The junction had 11 bases not matched to a gene; V was cut back by 1 base and J by 6 bases. The germline V gene encodes CDR1 SGHTA and CDR2 FQGNSA. As DNA, the CDR3 is TGTGCCAGCAGCTTAGACCCAGCGGGAGCGTACGGCGAGCAGTACTTC. Translating gives CASSLDPAGAYGEQYF.

Remarks on this clone: The sample holds other DNA sequences that translate to the same CDR3. The V and J genes are TRBV19 and TRBJ2-3, with D perhaps TRBD1 (5 bases). The CDR3 covers 15 residues. Trimming pared 1 base from V and 4 bases from J, leaving 12 bases between. Germline CDR1 and CDR2: LNHDA and SQIVND (reference sequence). In DNA, the CDR3 is TGTGCCAGTAGTATAGCTGGGGCAGGCGCAGATACGCAGTATTTT. Protein: CASSIAGAGADTQYF. Full variable domain (outside the CDR3, taken from reference TRBV19 and TRBJ2-3): DGGITQSPKYLFRKEGQNVTLSCEQNLNHDAMYWYRQDPGQGLRLIYYSQIVNDFQKGDIAEGYSVSREKKESFPLTVTSAQKNPTAFYLCASSIAGAGADTQYFGPGTRLTVL.

CDR3 protein: CASSPQGYNEKLFF. The CDR3 DNA reads as TGTGCCAGTAGTCCCCAGGGTTACAATGAAAAACTGTTTTTT. The chain combines TRBV19 with TRBJ1-4; tentative D call: TRBD1 (5 bases). This CDR3 region has 14 residues. Germline assignment: CDR1 LNHDA and CDR2 SQIVND (reference sequence). Trimming took 5 bases from V and 5 from J, leaving 12 bases between them.

The chain combines TRBV10-2 with TRBJ2-3; TRBD1 might be the D (6 bases). Germline loops: CDR1 WSHSY, CDR2 SAAADI. The CDR3 contains 15 residues. V dropped 6 bases and J dropped 4 bases, with 17 bases sitting between them. CDR3 DNA: TGCGCCAGCAGCGCCCAGGGGCGCGGGTCAGATACGCAGTATTTT. Translation: CASSAQGRGSDTQYF.

The rearrangement uses TRBV18 and TRBJ1-1; D uncertain. The CDR3 is made up of 12 amino acids. Trimming took off 6 bases at V and 2 bases at J, with 7 bases between the two ends. Germline-derived CDR1 and CDR2 are KGHSH and LQKENI. This CDR3 is CASSLLNTEAFF. In DNA, the CDR3 is TGTGCCAGCTCGCTACTAAACACTGAAGCTTTCTTT.

This rearrangement joins TRBV9 to TRBJ1-2; D gene unclear. Between the trimmed V and J ends, which lost 0 bases and 2 bases, there was a span of 8 bases. Germline assignment: CDR1 SGDLS and CDR2 YYNGEE. CDR3 length: 14 residues. This CDR3 reads CASSVAGENYGYTF. Written as DNA, the CDR3 is TGTGCCAGCAGCGTAGCCGGGGAGAACTATGGCTACACCTTC.

This rearrangement joins TRBV29-1 to TRBJ2-3; TRBD1 matches at 8 bases. Trimming removed 6 bases from V and 6 bases from J; junction bases left unmatched: 2. Germline CDR1 and CDR2: SQVTM and ANQGSEA. The CDR3 has 11 amino acids. The DNA of the CDR3 is TGCAGCGTGGGACAGGCGGATACGCAGTATTTT. Its protein product is CSVGQADTQYF.

The chain carries TRBV28 and TRBJ1-1; a weak D match, TRBD1 (6 bases). Germline values: CDR1 MDHEN, CDR2 SYDVKM. This CDR3 is built from 13 residues. The V end lost 8 bases, the J end lost 2 bases, and 12 bases lay between the germline ends. The DNA of the CDR3 is TGTGCCAGCCACCGGACAGACAACACTGAAGCTTTCTTT. It yields the protein CASHRTDNTEAFF. The complete variable domain, with remaining parts taken from reference TRBV28 and TRBJ1-1, reads DVKVTQSSRYLVKRTGEKVFLECVQDMDHENMFWYRQDPGLGLRLIYFSYDVKMKEKGDIPEGYSVSREKKERFSLILESASTNQTSMYLCASHRTDNTEAFFGQGTRLTVV.

The rearrangement links TRBV4-2 to TRBJ2-3; TRBD2 agrees at 8 bases. The CDR3 has 15 amino acids. Trimming took 0 bases from V and 6 from J; bases not matched to a gene: 5. Per germline, CDR1 LGHNA and CDR2 YNFKEQ. Here the CDR3 DNA reads TGTGCCAGCAGCCAAGATCCGGGCGGGAGGGATACGCAGTATTTT. It specifies CASSQDPGGRDTQYF.

This clone was counted between two and nine times. The chain carries TRBV6-5 and TRBJ2-1, with D possibly TRBD1 on 5 matching bases. This CDR3 region has 16 residues. Germline CDR1 is MNHEY and CDR2 is SVGAGI. With 0 bases removed from V and 9 bases from J, the gap between germline ends came to 18 bases. CDR3 DNA sequence: TGTGCCAGCAGTTACTCGAAGAGCCTGTTGGGGCGTGAGCAGTTCTTC. Translation: CASSYSKSLLGREQFF.

The J gene is TRBJ2-5, the V gene TRBV27; D remains ambiguous. V was shortened by 5 bases and J by 5 bases, with 12 bases between the two germline ends. The germline CDR1 and CDR2 sequences are MNHEY and SMNVEV (reference sequence). This CDR3 spans 13 amino acids. The CDR3 spells CASSPTYPETQYF. CDR3 DNA sequence: TGTGCCAGCAGTCCCACCTATCCCGAGACCCAGTACTTC.

J is TRBJ1-4 and V is TRBV28; tentative D call: TRBD1 (6 bases). With 6 bases removed from V and 0 bases from J, the gap between germline ends came to 11 bases. The CDR3 totals 15 residues. Germline V gene data show CDR1 as MDHEN and CDR2 as SYDVKM. CDR3 nucleotide sequence: TGTGCCAGCAGCAAATACAGGGCAACTAATGAAAAACTGTTTTTT. Protein: CASSKYRATNEKLFF. Looking up the rest from reference TRBV28 and TRBJ1-4 gives the full variable domain: DVKVTQSSRYLVKRTGEKVFLECVQDMDHENMFWYRQDPGLGLRLIYFSYDVKMKEKGDIPEGYSVSREKKERFSLILESASTNQTSMYLCASSKYRATNEKLFFGSGTQLSVL.

The chain couples TRBV15 to TRBJ1-2; D not resolved. The CDR3 is made up of 14 amino acids. CDR1 LNHNV and CDR2 YYDKDF come from the germline V gene (reference sequence). The ends were cut back, 0 bases at V and 3 bases at J, with 8 bases in the middle. The CDR3: CATSRDLEDYGYTF. CDR3 nucleotides: TGTGCCACCAGCAGAGATCTTGAGGACTATGGCTACACCTTC.

This chain links TRBV9 with TRBJ2-2; TRBD2 aligns across 13 bases. The ends lost 0 bases at V and 2 bases at J; junction bases unmatched: 4. CDR1 and CDR2 (germline): SGDLS, YYNGEE. CDR3 length: 18 residues. Here the CDR3 reads CASSVGGTSGVNTGELFF. CDR3 nucleotide sequence: TGTGCCAGCAGCGTAGGGGGGACTAGCGGGGTCAACACCGGGGAGCTGTTTTTT.

The chain has TRBV6-5 and TRBJ1-1, with D uncertain. V dropped 11 bases and J dropped 1 base, with 8 bases sitting between them. The CDR3 runs 11 residues. Per the germline V gene, CDR1 is MNHEY and CDR2 is SVGAGI. The CDR3 nucleotides are TGTGCCTCAAGAGGGAACACTGAAGCTTTCTTT. It codes for CASRGNTEAFF.

This chain uses TRBV28 with TRBJ1-5; D remains unclear. V gave up 5 bases and J gave up 0 bases, with 8 bases separating them. Looked up from germline, CDR1 is MDHEN and CDR2 is SYDVKM. This CDR3 region has 14 residues. Here the CDR3 reads CASSPNGSNQPQHF. CDR3 DNA: TGTGCCAGCAGTCCCAACGGTAGCAATCAGCCCCAGCATTTT.

The chain recombines TRBV5-1 with TRBJ2-3; TRBD2 might be the D (5 bases). Trimming stripped 0 bases from V and 5 bases from J, with 13 bases between. In germline, CDR1 is SGHRS, CDR2 YFSETQ. This CDR3 has 15 amino acids. The CDR3 DNA reads TGCGCCAGCAGCTTGGACTACCTGGCGGGAGATACGCAGTATTTT. This gives the protein CASSLDYLAGDTQYF. The whole variable domain, remainder taken from reference TRBV5-1 and TRBJ2-3, is KAGVTQTPRYLIKTRGQQVTLSCSPISGHRSVSWYQQTPGQGLQFLFEYFSETQRNKGNFPGRFSGRQFSNSRSEMNVSTLELGDSALYLCASSLDYLAGDTQYFGPGTRLTVL.

The V gene is TRBV5-1, the J gene TRBJ2-3, with a weak D call TRBD2 (5 bases). The length of the CDR3 is 15 residues. Looked up from germline, CDR1 is SGHRS and CDR2 is YFSETQ. Trimming stripped 4 bases from V and 2 bases from J, with 14 bases between. This CDR3 reads CASSLRGTFTDTQYF. The CDR3 DNA follows: TGCGCCAGCAGCCTCCGGGGAACCTTCACAGATACGCAGTATTTT.

The chain has TRBV28 and TRBJ2-3, with TRBD1 identical over 8 bases. The germline V gene has CDR1 MDHEN and CDR2 SYDVKM. The CDR3 is 14 residues long. Trimming cost V 6 bases and J 1 base; bases outside gene matches: 3. CDR3 sequence: CASSAGGGTDTQYF. CDR3 nucleotides: TGTGCCAGCAGCGCAGGGGGCGGCACAGATACGCAGTATTTT. The variable domain in full, with the rest retrieved from reference TRBV28 and TRBJ2-3, is DVKVTQSSRYLVKRTGEKVFLECVQDMDHENMFWYRQDPGLGLRLIYFSYDVKMKEKGDIPEGYSVSREKKERFSLILESASTNQTSMYLCASSAGGGTDTQYFGPGTRLTVL.